The source of this T cell receptor beta chain is a study of OX40 agonist ivuxolimab in advanced cancers. Germline V gene data show CDR1 as MDHEN and CDR2 as SYDVKM. This CDR3 region has 14 residues. Generated by immunoSEQ multiplex PCR, the TCRdb table keeps only in-frame clones and is missing some. The sample lists about 99,000 clones, 95% to 96% seen once, with 2% to 2.5% in the top ten. The sample was CD4+ or CD8+ T cells sorted from blood, taken in a trial of the OX40 agonist ivuxolimab. This chain uses TRBV28 with TRBJ2-5, with D possibly matching TRBD1 (6 bases). The DNA matches TRBJ2-7 better at its end, which makes the J call doubtful. The TCR originated in an adult with an advanced solid tumor such as melanoma, head and neck, liver or kidney cancer. In DNA form, the CDR3 reads TGTGCCAGCAGTTTCAGGGGTTCGAGGGACGAGCAGTACTTC. This gives the protein CASSFRGSRDEQYF.